These T cell receptor beta chains were read from a single sample in a study of blood T cell repertoires in COVID-19. Repertoires were generated with immunoSEQ multiplex PCR, while TCRdb's copy carries only in-frame clones and drops some. Of some 130,000 clones in the sample, about 89% were seen once. The sequencing input was peripheral blood. The origin of the receptors is a man between 60 and 75 years old with COVID-19, enrolled during active disease. Both conserved end residues are part of each CDR3. The D gene is left open where the match is weak. A clone size is listed for some rows: how often the clone was seen (once, few, many), or a class if it is expanded.

>TRBV20-1|few|TRBJ1-2|TRBD1|16
TGCAGTGCTAGTAGAGGGACAGGGGCTTCGAGCTATGGCTACACCTTC
CSASRGTGASSYGYTF
>TRBV28|.|TRBJ1-5|TRBD1|15
TGTGCCAGCAGCCTCAGGGGGCGGGTTTATCAGCCCCAGCATTTT
CASSLRGRVYQPQHF
>TRBV24-1|.|TRBJ1-5|.|12
TGTGCCACCAGTGATTCCTCCGGGCCCCAGCATTTT
CATSDSSGPQHF
>TRBV19|.|TRBJ2-1|.|15
TGTGCCAGTAGTATAGGACAGGTTGGGGCGAATGAGCAGTTCTTC
CASSIGQVGANEQFF
>TRBV5-4|.|TRBJ2-4|.|14
TGTGCCAGCAGCTTGGGGGGGCAGGGAAACATTCAGTACTTC
CASSLGGQGNIQYF
>TRBV5-6|.|TRBJ1-2|.|14
TGTGCCAGCAGCTTGGGACAGATTAACTATGGCTACACCTTC
CASSLGQINYGYTF
>TRBV19|.|TRBJ2-5|TRBD1|15
TGTGCCAGTAGTGAGGGGACAGGTGTCCAAGAGACCCAGTACTTC
CASSEGTGVQETQYF
>TRBV7-8|.|TRBJ2-1|.|13
TGTGCCAGCAGCTTCTCCGGCGGCAATGAGCAGTTCTTC
CASSFSGGNEQFF
>TRBV3-1/TRBV3-2|.|TRBJ1-6|.|16
TGTGCCAGCAGCCCGCTTAGAGTCTCCTATAATTCACCCCTCCACTTT
CASSPLRVSYNSPLHF
>TRBV19|.|TRBJ2-1|.|14
TGTGCCAGTAGGGAGCCTAACAGGGTCAATGAGCAGTTCTTC
CASREPNRVNEQFF
>TRBV3-1/TRBV3-2|.|TRBJ2-2|.|15
TGTGCCAGCAGCCACGTCGGGGGTGGCACCGGGGAGCTGTTTTTT
CASSHVGGGTGELFF
>TRBV5-7|once|TRBJ2-7|TRBD2|15
TGTGCCAGCAGCTTGGGGGGGGGTAAATCCTACGAGCAGTACTTC
CASSLGGGKSYEQYF
>TRBV2|.|TRBJ2-3|TRBD2|15
TGTGCCAGCAGTGGGGGGGGTTTTAAGGCAGATACGCAGTATTTT
CASSGGGFKADTQYF
>TRBV5-1|.|TRBJ2-5|.|15
TGCGCCAGCAGCGGCGGGTCATGGGATGGAGAGACCCAGTACTTC
CASSGGSWDGETQYF
>TRBV12-3/TRBV12-4|.|TRBJ1-2|.|13
TGTGCCAGCAGTTCAGGGGCTAACTATGGCTACACCTTC
CASSSGANYGYTF
>TRBV4-1|.|TRBJ2-5|.|15
TGCGCCAGCAGCCCCCGGATCGACTCGCGGGAGACCCAGTACTTC
CASSPRIDSRETQYF
>TRBV6-5|.|TRBJ1-2|.|12
TGTGCCAGCAGCTCCGGGGACTATGGCTACACCTTC
CASSSGDYGYTF
>TRBV6-2/TRBV6-3|.|TRBJ1-2|.|14
TGTGCCAGCAGTTTCAGACAGGCCAACTATGGCTACACCTTC
CASSFRQANYGYTF
>TRBV7-6|.|TRBJ1-2|.|13
TGTGCCAGCAGATCGTCATCGGACTATGGCTACACCTTC
CASRSSSDYGYTF
>TRBV7-2|few|TRBJ2-1|.|15
TGTGCCAGCAGCTTAGCGACAGGATCCTACAATGAGCAGTTCTTC
CASSLATGSYNEQFF
>TRBV30|.|TRBJ2-5|TRBD1|14
TGTGCCTGGAGTGTACCAGGGGGCAAAGAGACCCAGTACTTC
CAWSVPGGKETQYF
>TRBV9|.|TRBJ2-2|.|16
TGTGCCAGCAGCGTCGTCCCAGCAGGGAACACCGGGGAGCTGTTTTTT
CASSVVPAGNTGELFF
>TRBV6-5|.|TRBJ1-3|.|16
TGTGCCAGCAGTTACGGCCCGGGAGACTCTGGAAACACCATATATTTT
CASSYGPGDSGNTIYF
>TRBV10-2|.|TRBJ2-2|.|13
TGCGCCAGCATGACACCGAACACCGGGGAGCTGTTTTTT
CASMTPNTGELFF
>TRBV5-1|.|TRBJ1-1|TRBD1|14
TGCGCCAGCATGATAACGGGACAGGGACTTGAAGCTTTCTTT
CASMITGQGLEAFF
>TRBV19|once|TRBJ1-1|.|12
TGTGCCACCGGACAGCGGAACACTGAAGCTTTCTTT
CATGQRNTEAFF
>TRBV19|.|TRBJ2-2|TRBD2|14
TGTGCCAGCTCAGCGGGAAGATACTCCGGGGAGCTGTTTTTT
CASSAGRYSGELFF
>TRBV11-3|.|TRBJ2-1|TRBD1|13
TGTGCATCGGGGACAGGGATCAACAATGAGCAGTTCTTC
CASGTGINNEQFF
>TRBV7-7|.|TRBJ2-5|.|15
TGTGCCAGCAGCCCAGGTCCTAGGGGCCAAGAGACCCAGTACTTC
CASSPGPRGQETQYF
>TRBV19|.|TRBJ2-7|.|13
TGTGCCAGTAGTATAGGCAGATCCTACGAGCAGTACTTC
CASSIGRSYEQYF
>TRBV7-3|.|TRBJ1-1|TRBD1|14
TGTGCCAGCAGCTTAGGGACAGGGAGCACTGAAGCTTTCTTT
CASSLGTGSTEAFF
>TRBV19|.|TRBJ2-2|.|15
TGTGCCAGTAAGTCGGAGCCTGCTATCGCCGGGGAGCTGTTTTTT
CASKSEPAIAGELFF
>TRBV21-1|.|TRBJ1-4|.|15
TGTGCCAGCAGCAAAACCGGGACAGGGAGTGAAAAACTGTTTTTT
CASSKTGTGSEKLFF